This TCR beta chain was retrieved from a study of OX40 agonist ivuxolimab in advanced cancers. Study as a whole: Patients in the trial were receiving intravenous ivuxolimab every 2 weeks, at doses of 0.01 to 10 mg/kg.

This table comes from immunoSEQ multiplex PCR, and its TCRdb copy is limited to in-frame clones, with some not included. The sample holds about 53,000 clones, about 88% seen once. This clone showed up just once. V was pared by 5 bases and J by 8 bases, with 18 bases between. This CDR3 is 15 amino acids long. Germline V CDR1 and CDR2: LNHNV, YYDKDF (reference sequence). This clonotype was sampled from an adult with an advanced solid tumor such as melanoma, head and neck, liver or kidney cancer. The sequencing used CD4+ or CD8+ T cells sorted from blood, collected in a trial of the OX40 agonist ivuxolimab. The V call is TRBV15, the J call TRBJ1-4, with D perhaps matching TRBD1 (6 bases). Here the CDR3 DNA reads TGTGCCACCAGCGGGGGGGGCAGGGAAGGCGAAAAACTGTTTTTT. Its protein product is CATSGGGREGEKLFF.